These 10 T cell receptor beta chains came from one sample sequenced in a study of human T cells and chemical hapten exposure. TCRdb reprocessed the 5' RACE reads via MiXCR and lists one record per CDR3 protein. The profile shows over 70,000 distinct CDR3 sequences, approximately 15% of them singletons. Before extraction, the whole blood was not fractionated, and total RNA was taken from it. The source is a female donor in good health.

This clonotype was counted a few times. The chain employs TRBV5-1 and TRBJ2-5; TRBD1 agrees at 9 bases. V dropped 4 bases and J dropped 4; count of bases not matched to a gene: 14. The germline V gene has CDR1 SGHRS and CDR2 YFSETQ. This CDR3 region has 17 residues. CDR3 DNA sequence: TGCGCCAGCAGCCCGGCCCTACAGGGGGCCCGGGGAGAGACCCAGTACTTC. It codes for CASSPALQGARGETQYF.

This clonotype has only a few counts. The chain employs TRBV15 and TRBJ1-3; D is possibly TRBD1 (5 bases). Trimming removed 1 base from V and 0 bases from J, with 13 bases in between. This CDR3 spans 17 amino acids. The germline gives CDR1 LNHNV, CDR2 YYDKDF (reference sequence). Here the CDR3 DNA reads TGTGCCACCAGCAGAGCCGCCGGGACCATCTCTGGAAACACCATATATTTT. Its translation: CATSRAAGTISGNTIYF.

V and J are TRBV7-8 and TRBJ2-5; D unresolved. The CDR3 extends over 11 amino acids. Germline-derived CDR1 and CDR2 are SGHVS and FQNEAQ. V dropped 1 base and J dropped 7 bases, with 4 bases sitting between them. The CDR3 loop reads CASSLDWTQYF. CDR3 DNA: TGTGCCAGCAGCTTAGACTGGACCCAGTACTTC.

The V call is TRBV7-2, the J call TRBJ2-5; TRBD2 aligns across 12 bases. The CDR3 runs to 15 residues. With V trimmed by 1 base and J by 3 bases, 0 bases remained unmatched. CDR1 and CDR2 from the germline V gene are SGHTA and FQGNSA. The CDR3 loop reads CASSLGLAGEETQYF. The CDR3 nucleotides read TGTGCCAGCAGCTTAGGACTAGCGGGGGAAGAGACCCAGTACTTC.

This clonotype was counted ten times or more. V and J are TRBV5-1 and TRBJ2-2, with D tentatively TRBD1 or TRBD2 (5 bases each). The ends were cut back, 2 bases at V and 7 bases at J, with 24 bases in the middle. The CDR3 is 18 amino acids. Germline V gene sequence: CDR1 SGHRS, CDR2 YFSETQ. This chain's CDR3 is CASSFQPPGTSYGGELFF. The CDR3 DNA follows: TGCGCCAGCAGCTTCCAACCACCAGGGACGTCCTACGGCGGGGAGCTGTTTTTT.

The chain couples TRBV10-2 to TRBJ2-1; D gene ambiguous. The CDR3 length is 13 residues. V lost 6 bases to trimming and J lost 0 bases, with 6 bases between them. Germline V CDR1 and CDR2: WSHSY, SAAADI. The CDR3 reads CASRISSYNEQFF. The CDR3 coding sequence is TGCGCCAGCAGGATTAGCTCCTACAATGAGCAGTTCTTC.

The V call is TRBV10-3, the J call TRBJ1-2, with D tentatively TRBD1 (5 bases). Trimming pared 0 bases from V and 4 bases from J, leaving 15 bases between. Germline V gives CDR1 ENHRY, CDR2 SYGVKD. There are 16 residues in the CDR3. The CDR3 here is CAISESGGDRSYGYTF. CDR3 sequence (DNA): TGTGCCATCAGTGAGTCGGGAGGGGATAGAAGCTATGGCTACACCTTC.

This chain links TRBV30 with TRBJ2-5; D gene uncertain. CDR3 size: 14 residues. The V gene's germline CDR1 is GTSNPN and CDR2 SVGIG (reference sequence). Trimming pared 0 bases from V and 1 base from J, leaving 9 bases between. Written as DNA, the CDR3 is TGTGCCTGGAGTGTATTCACCTGCCAAGAGACCCAGTACTTC. Its protein is CAWSVFTCQETQYF.

This clonotype turned up a few times. This chain joins TRBV6-2 or TRBV6-3 and TRBJ2-1; TRBD2 aligns across 11 bases. Per germline, CDR1 MNHEY and CDR2 SVGEGT. With V trimmed by 4 bases and J by 0 bases, 11 bases remained unmatched. The CDR3 runs to 19 residues. This CDR3 is CASSLGLAGRRSSYNEQFF. Written as DNA, the CDR3 is TGTGCCAGCAGTTTAGGACTAGCGGGCCGCCGGAGCTCCTACAATGAGCAGTTCTTC.

This clonotype came up a few times. V and J are TRBV7-9 and TRBJ2-6; no clear D. Germline V gene sequence: CDR1 SEHNR, CDR2 FQNEAQ (reference sequence). The CDR3 loop spans 15 amino acids. Trimming shortened V by 5 bases and J by 0 bases, and 8 bases separated the two germline ends. This chain's CDR3 is CASSPIPSGANVLTF. In DNA form, the CDR3 reads TGTGCCAGCAGCCCTATCCCCTCTGGGGCCAACGTCCTGACTTTC.